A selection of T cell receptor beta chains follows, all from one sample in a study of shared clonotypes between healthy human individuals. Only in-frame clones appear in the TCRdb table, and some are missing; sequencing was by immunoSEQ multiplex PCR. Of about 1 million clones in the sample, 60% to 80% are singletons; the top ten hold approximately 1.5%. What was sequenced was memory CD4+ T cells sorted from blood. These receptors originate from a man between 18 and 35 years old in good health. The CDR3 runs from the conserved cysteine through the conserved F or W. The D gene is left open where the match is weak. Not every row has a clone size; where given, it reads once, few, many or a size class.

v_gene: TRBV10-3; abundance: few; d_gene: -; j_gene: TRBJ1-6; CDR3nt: TGTGCCATCAGTGAAGCTCCAGGGGAGTCACCCCTCCACTTT; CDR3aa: CAISEAPGESPLHF
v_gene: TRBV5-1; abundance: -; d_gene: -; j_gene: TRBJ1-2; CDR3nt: TGCGCCAGCAGCTCCGACGGCTATGGCTACACCTTC; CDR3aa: CASSSDGYGYTF
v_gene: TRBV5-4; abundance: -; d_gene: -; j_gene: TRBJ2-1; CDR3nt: TGTGCCAGCAGCCGGGACTTTACCAATGAGCAGTTCTTC; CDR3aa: CASSRDFTNEQFF
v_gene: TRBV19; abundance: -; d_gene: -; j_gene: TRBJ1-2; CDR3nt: TGTGCCAGTAGTTCGAACGTAGGACAGAGGGGCTACACCTTC; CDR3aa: CASSSNVGQRGYTF
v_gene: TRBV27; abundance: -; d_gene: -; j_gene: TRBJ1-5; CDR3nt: TGTGCCAGCAGCTTAAGTGGGTCTCTGGTCGCGGTGCAGCCCCAGCATTTT; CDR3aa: CASSLSGSLVAVQPQHF
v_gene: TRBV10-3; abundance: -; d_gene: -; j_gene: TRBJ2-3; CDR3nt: TGTGCCATCAAACAGAGACCCACAGATACGCAGTATTTT; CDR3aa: CAIKQRPTDTQYF
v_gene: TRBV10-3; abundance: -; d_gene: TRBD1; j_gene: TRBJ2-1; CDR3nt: TGTGCCATAGGGACAGGGATGTGGAATGAGCAGTTCTTC; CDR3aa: CAIGTGMWNEQFF
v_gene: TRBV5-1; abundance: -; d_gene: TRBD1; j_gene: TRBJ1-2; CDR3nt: TGCGCCAGCAGCCAACAGGGGGCAAGTGGCTACACCTTC; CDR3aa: CASSQQGASGYTF
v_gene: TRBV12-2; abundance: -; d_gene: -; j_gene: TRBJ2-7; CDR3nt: TGTGCAAGTCGCTTAGAGGGGGCTGACTACGAGCAGTACTTC; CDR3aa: CASRLEGADYEQYF
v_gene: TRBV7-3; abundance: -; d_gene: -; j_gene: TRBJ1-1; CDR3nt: TGTGCCAGCAGCTTACGTATGGGGACGGAAGCTTTCTTT; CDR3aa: CASSLRMGTEAFF
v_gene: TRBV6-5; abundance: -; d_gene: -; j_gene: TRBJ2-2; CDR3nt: TGTGCCAGCAGTTCTAGCCCCTCATTATCCCGCCGGGAGCTGTTTTTT; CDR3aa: CASSSSPSLSRRELFF
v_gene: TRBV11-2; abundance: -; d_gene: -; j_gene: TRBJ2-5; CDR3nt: TGTGCCAGCGGCCTGCAGGGTGAGACCCAGTACTTC; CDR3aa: CASGLQGETQYF
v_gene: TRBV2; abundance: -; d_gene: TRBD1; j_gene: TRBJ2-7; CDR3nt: TGTGCCAGCATGCCGGGACAGGGCTCCTACGAGCAGTACTTC; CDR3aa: CASMPGQGSYEQYF
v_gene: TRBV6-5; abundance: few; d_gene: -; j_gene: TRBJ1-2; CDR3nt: TGTGCCAGCAGTTACCGTCAGGGAAACTATGGCTACACCTTC; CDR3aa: CASSYRQGNYGYTF
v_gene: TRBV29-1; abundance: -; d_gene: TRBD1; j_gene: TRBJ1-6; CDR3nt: TGCAGCGTTCAGACAGGGGGTTCACCCCTCCACTTT; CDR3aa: CSVQTGGSPLHF
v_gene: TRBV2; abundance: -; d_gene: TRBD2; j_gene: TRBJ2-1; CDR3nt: TGTGCCAGCAGTGGAACCGGGACTAGCGGGGTCTATGAGCAGTTCTTC; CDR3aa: CASSGTGTSGVYEQFF
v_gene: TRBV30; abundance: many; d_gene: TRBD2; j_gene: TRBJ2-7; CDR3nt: TGTGCCTGGAGTGTACGGGGGGTCGAGCAGTACTTC; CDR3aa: CAWSVRGVEQYF
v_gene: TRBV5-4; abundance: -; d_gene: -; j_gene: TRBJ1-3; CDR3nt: TGTGCCAGCAGCGCGAACGACAGAGCAGGAAACACCATATATTTT; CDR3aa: CASSANDRAGNTIYF
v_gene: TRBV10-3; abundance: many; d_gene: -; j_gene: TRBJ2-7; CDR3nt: TGTGCCATCAGTGAGGCGGGACAGAGCTCCTACGAGCAGTACTTC; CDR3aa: CAISEAGQSSYEQYF
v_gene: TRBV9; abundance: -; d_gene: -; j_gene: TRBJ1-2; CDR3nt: TGTGCCAGCAGCCAAAATGTCGTGGTCGAGGGGACTAGCTACACCTTC; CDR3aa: CASSQNVVVEGTSYTF
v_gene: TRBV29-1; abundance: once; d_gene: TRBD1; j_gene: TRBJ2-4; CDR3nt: TGCAGCGTCGAAGAGGGGGCGGCCAAAAACATTCAGTACTTC; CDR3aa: CSVEEGAAKNIQYF
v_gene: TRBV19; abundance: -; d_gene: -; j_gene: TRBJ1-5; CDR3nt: TGTGCCAGTAGTCAGACCGCAAGTAGCAATCAGCCCCAGCATTTT; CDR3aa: CASSQTASSNQPQHF
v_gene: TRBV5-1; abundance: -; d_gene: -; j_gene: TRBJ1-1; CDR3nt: TGCGCCAGCAGCACTGGACAGTTGAACACTGAAGCTTTCTTT; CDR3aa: CASSTGQLNTEAFF
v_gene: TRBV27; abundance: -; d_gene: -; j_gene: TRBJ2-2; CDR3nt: TGTGCCAGCAGTCGCGTCGAGGGGGAGCTGTTTTTT; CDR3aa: CASSRVEGELFF
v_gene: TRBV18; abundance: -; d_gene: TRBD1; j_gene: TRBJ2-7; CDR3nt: TGTGCCAGCTCTCGGGACAGGAGGGAACTCGAGCAGTACTTC; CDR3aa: CASSRDRRELEQYF
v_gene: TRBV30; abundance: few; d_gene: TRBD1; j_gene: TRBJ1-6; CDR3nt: TGTGCCCACAGGGGTAATATGGGATCACCCCTCCACTTT; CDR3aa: CAHRGNMGSPLHF
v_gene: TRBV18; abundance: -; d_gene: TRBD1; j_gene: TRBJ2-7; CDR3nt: TGTGCCAGCTCACCGGGACAGGGGAGAGCCTACGAGCAGTACTTC; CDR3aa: CASSPGQGRAYEQYF
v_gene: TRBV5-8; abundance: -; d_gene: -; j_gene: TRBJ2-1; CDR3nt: TGTGCCAGCAGCTTGGACTGGCGGGGAGCGCAGCAGTTCTTC; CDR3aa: CASSLDWRGAQQFF
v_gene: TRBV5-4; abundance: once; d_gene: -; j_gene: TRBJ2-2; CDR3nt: TGTGCCAGCAGCCGAACAGGGTTAGGGGCGAACACCGGGGAGCTGTTTTTT; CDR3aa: CASSRTGLGANTGELFF
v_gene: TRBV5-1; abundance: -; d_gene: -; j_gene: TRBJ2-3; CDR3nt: TGCGCCAGCAGCTTGATGGGGGATTACACAGATACGCAGTATTTT; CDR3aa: CASSLMGDYTDTQYF
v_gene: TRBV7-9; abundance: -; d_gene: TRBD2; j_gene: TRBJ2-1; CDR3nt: TGTGCCAGCAGCTTGACTAGCGGGAGTGGTATAGGGCAGTTCTTC; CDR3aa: CASSLTSGSGIGQFF
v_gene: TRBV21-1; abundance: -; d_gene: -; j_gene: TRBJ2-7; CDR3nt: TGTGCCAGCAGCTGGGGACAGGGTCGGGCCTACGAGCAGTACTTC; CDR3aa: CASSWGQGRAYEQYF
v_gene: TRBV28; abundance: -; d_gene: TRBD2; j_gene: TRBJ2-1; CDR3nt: TGTGCCAGCAGTCCCCCCCCGACTAGCGGCTACAATGAGCAGTTCTTC; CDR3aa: CASSPPPTSGYNEQFF
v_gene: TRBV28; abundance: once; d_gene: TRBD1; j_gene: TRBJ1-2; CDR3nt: TGTGCCAGCCGGGACAGCCTCTATGGCTACACCTTC; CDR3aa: CASRDSLYGYTF
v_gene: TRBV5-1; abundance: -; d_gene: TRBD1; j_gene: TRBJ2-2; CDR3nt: TGCGCCAGCAGCTTAGGACAGGGCGTTAGCGGGGAGCTGTTTTTT; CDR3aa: CASSLGQGVSGELFF
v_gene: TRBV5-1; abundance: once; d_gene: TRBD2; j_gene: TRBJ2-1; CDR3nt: TGCGCCAGCAGCTCCCCCGGGACTAGCGTTTCGTTGGGGCCCTACAATGAGCAGTTCTTC; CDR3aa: CASSSPGTSVSLGPYNEQFF
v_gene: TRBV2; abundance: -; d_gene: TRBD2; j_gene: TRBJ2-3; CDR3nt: TGTGCCAGCAGGAAGAGCGGGGGTAGAGATACGCAGTATTTT; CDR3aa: CASRKSGGRDTQYF
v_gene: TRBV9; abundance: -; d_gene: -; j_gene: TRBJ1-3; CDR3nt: TGTGCCAGCAGCGCTACTGGAAACACCATATATTTT; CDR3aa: CASSATGNTIYF
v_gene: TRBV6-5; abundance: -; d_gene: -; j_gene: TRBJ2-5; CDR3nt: TGTGCCAGCAGTTACTCGACGCAGGGGCGGGAGACCCAGTACTTC; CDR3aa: CASSYSTQGRETQYF
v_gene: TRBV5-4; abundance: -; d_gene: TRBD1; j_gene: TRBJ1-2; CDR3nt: TGTGCCAGCAGCTTGGTAGGTCGAGAGGGGGCTGGTGGCTACACCTTC; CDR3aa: CASSLVGREGAGGYTF
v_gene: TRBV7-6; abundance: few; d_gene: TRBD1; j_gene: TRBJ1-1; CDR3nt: TGTGCCAGCAGCTTAAAACAGGGGGAAGGGGCTTTCTTT; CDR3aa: CASSLKQGEGAFF
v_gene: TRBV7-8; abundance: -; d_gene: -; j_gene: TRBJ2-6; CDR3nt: TGTGCCAGCAGCTTAGCCCGTACTGACGTCCTGACTTTC; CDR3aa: CASSLARTDVLTF
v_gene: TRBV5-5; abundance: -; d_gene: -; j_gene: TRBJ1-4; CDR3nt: TGTGCCAGCAGCTTGGCCAGTAATGAAAAACTGTTTTTT; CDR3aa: CASSLASNEKLFF
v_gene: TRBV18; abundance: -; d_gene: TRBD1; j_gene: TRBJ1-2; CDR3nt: TGTGCCAGCTCACCACCGGAGGGGGCGAACTATGGCTACACCTTC; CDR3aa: CASSPPEGANYGYTF
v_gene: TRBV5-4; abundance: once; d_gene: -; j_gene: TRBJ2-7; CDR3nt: TGTGCCAGCAGACACAGCTCTAGCTCCTACGAGCAGTACTTC; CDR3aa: CASRHSSSSYEQYF